These 12 T cell receptor beta chains were all obtained from the same sample, sequenced in a study of CD8 T cells in Susac syndrome (dated by TCRdb to about 2019). The library was produced with the immunoSEQ multiplex PCR assay. RNA was extracted with the RNeasy kit and about 0.5 to 1 ug was reverse transcribed using random hexamers. Starting from the raw public reads, TCRdb applied fastp trimming at Q25, assembled clones with MiXCR and retained in-frame beta chains. Every CDR3 protein is listed once, alongside the most common genes and DNA of its rows. For this sample there are 71,000 or so distinct CDR3 sequences; 93% appear just once. The biggest ten clones account for roughly 0.15% of the sample. The specimen was CD4+ T cells from PBMCs. These receptors were taken from a human donor with Susac syndrome.

This chain uses TRBV28 with TRBJ2-7, with no clear D. The germline V and J ends were trimmed by 3 bases and 6 bases, with 9 bases remaining between them. This CDR3 contains 12 residues. Germline loops: CDR1 MDHEN, CDR2 SYDVKM. CDR3 sequence (DNA): TGTGCCAGCAGTTTGGGCACGGGCGAGCAGTACTTC. Its protein is CASSLGTGEQYF. The variable domain in full, with the rest retrieved from reference TRBV28 and TRBJ2-7, is DVKVTQSSRYLVKRTGEKVFLECVQDMDHENMFWYRQDPGLGLRLIYFSYDVKMKEKGDIPEGYSVSREKKERFSLILESASTNQTSMYLCASSLGTGEQYFGPGTRLTVT.

This clonotype has just one count. This chain links TRBV7-3 with TRBJ1-1, with a tentative D call TRBD1 (5 bases). CDR1 SGHTA and CDR2 FQGTGA come from the germline V gene. CDR3 length equals 13 residues. The germline V and J ends were trimmed by 5 bases and 3 bases, with 10 bases remaining between them. The CDR3 coding sequence is TGTGCCAGCAGCCCTGGGGCGGACACTGAAGCTTTCTTT. Translating it yields CASSPGADTEAFF.

The chain uses TRBV2 and TRBJ1-6; D gene unclear. V was clipped by 6 bases and J by 7 bases, with 10 bases between them. The V gene's germline CDR1 is SNHLY and CDR2 FYNNEI. The CDR3 is made up of 13 amino acids. CDR3 coding DNA: TGTGCCAGCAGCGAGGACGGAAATTCACCCCTCCACTTT. Its protein product is CASSEDGNSPLHF.

V is TRBV28 and J is TRBJ1-2; no clear D gene. Germline CDR1 reads MDHEN; CDR2 reads SYDVKM. Trimming removed 7 bases at V and 4 bases at J, with 13 bases between. This CDR3 comprises 13 residues. The CDR3 protein is CASIRRGGYGYTF. CDR3 sequence (DNA): TGTGCCAGCATCCGCCGGGGAGGCTATGGCTACACCTTC.

The rearrangement links TRBV7-9 to TRBJ2-7; tentative D call: TRBD1 (6 bases). CDR1 and CDR2 from the germline V gene are SEHNR and FQNEAQ (reference sequence). V gave up 4 bases and J gave up 6 bases, with 19 bases separating them. This CDR3 contains 15 residues. The CDR3 DNA is TGTGCCAGCAGCTATTTGTCGGCAGGGGTGAGCGAGCAGTACTTC. Amino acid sequence: CASSYLSAGVSEQYF.

J is TRBJ2-7 and V is TRBV6-2 or TRBV6-3, with a weak D call TRBD2 (6 bases). Germline loops: CDR1 MNHEY, CDR2 SVGEGT. CDR3 length: 15 residues. Trimming pared 6 bases from V and 1 base from J, leaving 16 bases between. The CDR3 DNA follows: TGTGCCAGCAGCCCTCTACGGGGGAGTTCCTACGAGCAGTACTTC. Encoded protein: CASSPLRGSSYEQYF.

The chain recombines TRBV5-1 with TRBJ2-7; 7 bases line up with TRBD1. J was trimmed by 7 bases and V by 2 bases; bases with no gene match: 9. This CDR3 is built from 14 residues. Germline values: CDR1 SGHRS, CDR2 YFSETQ. CDR3 bases: TGCGCCAGCAGCTTCCGACAGGGATTAAATGAGCAGTACTTC. Amino acid sequence: CASSFRQGLNEQYF.

This sequence joins TRBV29-1 and TRBJ1-1; maybe TRBD1 (5 bases). Germline CDR1 is SQVTM and CDR2 is ANQGSEA. V lost 4 bases and J 1 base, leaving 19 bases between the germline ends. CDR3 length equals 16 residues. The CDR3, as DNA: TGCAGCGTTGGGAGGCAGGTTTGGGGGAGGAACACTGAAGCTTTCTTT. Protein sequence: CSVGRQVWGRNTEAFF.

This chain uses TRBV7-9 with TRBJ2-5; the D gene could be TRBD1 or TRBD2 (5 bases each). The CDR3 has 15 amino acids. The germline V gene has CDR1 SEHNR and CDR2 FQNEAQ (reference sequence). Trimming left V 1 base short and J 5 bases short, with 14 bases between. The CDR3 sequence: CASSLVGDGWETQYF. The DNA of the CDR3 is TGTGCCAGCAGCTTAGTAGGGGACGGTTGGGAGACCCAGTACTTC.

The CDR3 region has the DNA TGTGCCAGTAGTATGGGTCAGTTATCGGTTAATCAGCCCCAGCATTTT. It specifies CASSMGQLSVNQPQHF. This sequence joins TRBV19 and TRBJ1-5, with D uncertain. The CDR3 sequence is 16 residues long. Germline loops: CDR1 LNHDA, CDR2 SQIVND (reference sequence). The V end was cut by 3 bases, the J end by 4 bases, with 16 bases between. The whole variable domain, filled in from reference TRBV19 and TRBJ1-5, reads DGGITQSPKYLFRKEGQNVTLSCEQNLNHDAMYWYRQDPGQGLRLIYYSQIVNDFQKGDIAEGYSVSREKKESFPLTVTSAQKNPTAFYLCASSMGQLSVNQPQHFGDGTRLSIL.

The J gene is TRBJ1-2, the V gene TRBV6-2 or TRBV6-3; D not resolved. Trimming removed 5 bases from V and 8 bases from J, with 12 bases in between. The CDR3 contains 12 residues. Germline CDR1 and CDR2: MNHEY and SVGEGT. CDR3 coding DNA: TGTGCCAGCAGTCCCTACCTTGGGGGCTACACCTTC. Its protein product is CASSPYLGGYTF.

On this clonotype: One junction end disagrees with the germline gene, perhaps due to a read error. The J gene is TRBJ2-1, the V gene TRBV5-1; the match to TRBD2 covers 11 bases. Germline V gene lookup returns CDR1 SGHRS and CDR2 YFSETQ. The CDR3 consists of 15 residues. The DNA for the CDR3 is TGCGCCAGCAGCTTCGGGACTAGCGGTTACAATGCGCAGTTCTTC. Amino acid sequence: CASSFGTSGYNAQFF. Combining the CDR3 with reference TRBV5-1 and TRBJ2-1 gives the whole variable domain KAGVTQTPRYLIKTRGQQVTLSCSPISGHRSVSWYQQTPGQGLQFLFEYFSETQRNKGNFPGRFSGRQFSNSRSEMNVSTLELGDSALYLCASSFGTSGYNAQFFGPGTRLTVL.